This T cell receptor (beta chain) comes out of a study of cytomegalovirus exposure and HLA in healthy donors. The CDR3 length is 13 residues. The germline V gene has CDR1 GTSNPN and CDR2 SVGIG (reference sequence). Trimming cost V 5 bases and J 0 bases, with 9 bases left between them. With respect to this clone: Its specificity is unknown.

Use of 60 Vbeta and 13 Jbeta primers characterized the PCR. Generated by immunoSEQ multiplex PCR, the TCRdb table keeps only in-frame clones and is missing some. This sample's clone table lists about 51,000 clones. Points from the study as a whole: Reports showed the classifier diagnosing cytomegalovirus status with high specificity and sensitivity.

This receptor was identified in a man aged 35-49 years in good health and CMV-seropositive. The chain has TRBV30 and TRBJ2-3; D remains unclear. Sequencing was performed on PBMCs. This CDR3 reads CAWDDFSTDTQYF. Here the CDR3 DNA reads TGTGCCTGGGATGACTTCAGCACAGATACGCAGTATTTT.